This T cell receptor beta chain was recorded in a study of glioma-infiltrating T cells after dendritic cell vaccination. On the study more broadly: Patients had newly diagnosed or recurrent glioblastoma and received dendritic cell vaccines.

Amplification used 60 V beta primers and 13 J beta primers. Sequencing was performed with immunoSEQ multiplex PCR; in TCRdb, only in-frame clones are kept and a portion is missing. Among about 50,000 clones listed, over 75% were seen once. Looked up from germline, CDR1 is SQVTM and CDR2 is ANQGSEA. This CDR3 region has 15 residues. Germline trimming cut 3 bases from V and 3 bases from J; bases unmatched to any gene: 11. Specified time point: after dendritic cell vaccination, including at tumor progression/relapse. Patients had residual fresh-frozen tumor tissue and more than two years of survival data. Blood PBMC samples: pre-vaccination, two weeks post third vaccination, and at tumor progression.

The receptor comes from a human donor with glioblastoma. Material: blood, obtained after dendritic cell vaccination. V and J are TRBV29-1 and TRBJ2-7; 7 bases map to TRBD1. Here the CDR3 reads CSVDTHTGVGYEQYF. Here the CDR3 DNA reads TGCAGCGTTGATACCCATACAGGGGTCGGCTACGAGCAGTACTTC.